The 5 T cell receptor beta chains presented below share a single source sample, sequenced in a study of shared clonotypes between healthy human individuals. Sequenced by immunoSEQ multiplex PCR; TCRdb stores in-frame clones only, minus some. There are about 2.3 million clones in the sample; just under 95% occur only once, and approximately 0.4% lies in the top ten. Sequencing was carried out using naive CD4+ T cells from PBMCs. As to subset: CD45RA+ positively selected. The origin of the receptors is a man between 18 and 35 years old in good health. Some clones in this sample may be carry-over from other donors' samples.

This chain links TRBV6-4 with TRBJ2-1, with 8 bases identical to TRBD2. Germline CDR1 MRHNA, CDR2 SNTAGT. This CDR3 is built from 14 residues. Germline trimming cut 4 bases from V and 6 bases from J; bases unmatched to any gene: 5. The CDR3 region has the DNA TGTGCCAGCAGTGTAGGCAGCGGGGGCAATGAGCAGTTCTTC. Residues: CASSVGSGGNEQFF.

The chain couples TRBV28 to TRBJ1-1, with D tentatively TRBD1 (6 bases). V was shortened by 7 bases and J by 1 base, with 19 bases between the two germline ends. The CDR3 totals 16 residues. From germline, CDR1 is MDHEN and CDR2 SYDVKM. The DNA of the CDR3 is TGTGCCAGCATCTCCCCTGGGGGGGCATGGAACACTGAAGCTTTCTTT. As protein: CASISPGGAWNTEAFF.

The chain couples TRBV18 to TRBJ2-1; D unclear. Trimming cost V 4 bases and J 5 bases, with 24 bases left between them. Germline V CDR1 and CDR2: KGHSH, LQKENI. This CDR3 contains 18 residues. The CDR3 bases are TGTGCCAGCTCACTAATCATGGACCGACTTGATTCCCACAATGAGCAGTTCTTC. This encodes CASSLIMDRLDSHNEQFF.

This clone has just one count. The chain couples TRBV12-5 to TRBJ2-2, with 11 bases aligning to TRBD2. There are 16 residues in the CDR3. Per germline, CDR1 LGHNT and CDR2 FRNRAP. The V gene end was trimmed by 6 bases and the J gene end by 5 bases; junction bases not matched to a gene: 8. For the CDR3, the DNA is TGTGCTAGTGGCTCGGTGTTAGCGGGAGGGACCGGGGAGCTGTTTTTT. As protein: CASGSVLAGGTGELFF.

This clone was detected only once. Different DNA sequences within this sample yield the same CDR3. V gene TRBV5-1 combines with J gene TRBJ1-1; tentative D call: TRBD1 (5 bases). This CDR3 has 15 amino acids. Per the germline V gene, CDR1 is SGHRS and CDR2 is YFSETQ. V was trimmed by 0 bases and J by 1 base, leaving 10 bases between them. The CDR3 DNA reads as TGCGCCAGCAGCTTGGTTGTGGGACCGAACACTGAAGCTTTCTTT. This translates into CASSLVVGPNTEAFF.